This TCR beta chain was recovered during a study of Graves' ophthalmopathy and Graves' hyperthyroidism. The authors diagnosed from clinical symptoms, serum thyroxine, TRAb, thyroid ultrasound and orbital computed tomography. RNA transcripts were the template, and TCR beta CDR3 regions were amplified from them. The authors performed first-round RT-PCR with HTBI primers and then a second-round multiplex PCR. From the multiplex PCR reads, TCRdb called clonotypes with MiXCR, one entry per CDR3 protein. The sample consists of hundreds of thousands of distinct CDR3 sequences, just over 40% of them appearing once. The CDR3 loop spans 13 amino acids. V was clipped by 5 bases and J by 1 base, with 11 bases between them. CDR1 and CDR2 (germline): DFQATT, SNEGSKA (reference sequence). This clonotype came up many times.

The sequence was obtained from an adult man with Graves' ophthalmopathy. Input material: peripheral blood. The chain recombines TRBV20-1 with TRBJ2-5; D is unclear. The CDR3 DNA reads as TGCAGTGCTCTACTACGGAGCCAAGAGACCCAGTACTTC. Encoded protein: CSALLRSQETQYF.